These T cell receptor beta chains were read from a single sample in a study of cytomegalovirus exposure and HLA in healthy donors. The assay was immunoSEQ multiplex PCR, and TCRdb's table has in-frame clones only and misses some. Among about 82,000 clones, 60% to 85% were seen once, and the ten largest hold roughly 6%. Sequences were obtained from PBMCs. Every receptor here comes from a male donor in good health and CMV-seropositive. Both conserved end residues are part of each CDR3. A D gene is named only where the DNA matches it firmly. Clone size is shown for a subset of rows, as once, few, many or a class of expanded clone.

NA | TRBJ2-3 | NA | TRBV6-5 | CASSRFLTDTQYF | TGTGCCAGCAGTCGGTTTTTAACAGATACGCAGTATTTT
NA | TRBJ2-7 | NA | TRBV6-1 | CASSEGLAQTAYEQYF | TGTGCCAGCAGTGAAGGTCTTGCCCAAACTGCCTACGAGCAGTACTTC
few | TRBJ1-4 | TRBD1 | TRBV10-3 | CAISEPGQGNEKLFF | TGTGCCATCAGTGAGCCGGGACAGGGAAATGAAAAACTGTTTTTT
NA | TRBJ2-3 | TRBD2 | TRBV19 | CASSITSGIPTQYF | TGTGCCAGTAGTATTACTAGCGGGATACCCACGCAGTATTTT
few | TRBJ2-5 | NA | TRBV11-2 | CASSREETQYF | TGTGCCAGCAGCCGAGAAGAGACCCAGTACTTC
NA | TRBJ2-2 | TRBD2 | TRBV6-1 | CASVLAGSTGELFF | TGTGCCAGCGTACTAGCGGGTTCCACCGGGGAGCTGTTTTTT
NA | TRBJ1-2 | TRBD1 | TRBV5-4 | CASSWGTGGDYGYTF | TGTGCCAGCAGCTGGGGGACAGGGGGGGACTATGGCTACACCTTC
NA | TRBJ1-1 | NA | TRBV19 | CASGPGRYGTEAFF | TGTGCCAGCGGGCCAGGGAGGTACGGCACTGAAGCTTTCTTT
NA | TRBJ2-3 | NA | TRBV2 | CAMISGDTQYF | TGTGCCATGATTAGCGGCGATACGCAGTATTTT
NA | TRBJ1-2 | NA | TRBV7-9 | CASSLVSGVGYTF | TGTGCCAGCAGCTTAGTGTCAGGGGTTGGCTACACCTTC
NA | TRBJ2-2 | TRBD1 | TRBV11-1 | CASSLGQGLTGELFF | TGTGCCAGCAGCTTAGGACAGGGTCTCACCGGGGAGCTGTTTTTT
NA | TRBJ2-7 | TRBD2 | TRBV19 | CASSTLAGWGHEQYF | TGTGCCAGTAGTACCCTAGCGGGATGGGGCCACGAGCAGTACTTC
NA | TRBJ2-5 | TRBD1 | TRBV9 | CASGVTGYGETQYF | TGTGCCAGCGGAGTGACAGGGTATGGAGAGACCCAGTACTTC
NA | TRBJ2-7 | TRBD1 | TRBV28 | CASRGTGGAYEQYF | TGTGCCAGCAGGGGGACAGGGGGTGCCTACGAGCAGTACTTC
NA | TRBJ1-2 | NA | TRBV28 | CASTGGAGGYTF | TGTGCCAGCACGGGGGGGGCGGGAGGCTACACCTTC
NA | TRBJ2-3 | NA | TRBV30 | CAWSVRGASDTQYF | TGTGCCTGGAGTGTACGGGGAGCCTCAGATACGCAGTATTTT
NA | TRBJ2-7 | TRBD2 | TRBV4-2 | CASSQRLAGISYEQYF | TGTGCCAGCAGCCAACGACTAGCGGGGATATCCTACGAGCAGTACTTC
NA | TRBJ2-7 | TRBD2 | TRBV7-2 | CASSLGWTSQQYF | TGTGCCAGCAGCTTAGGTTGGACTAGCCAGCAGTACTTC
NA | TRBJ1-2 | TRBD1 | TRBV7-9 | CASSLTGGDYGYTF | TGTGCCAGCAGCCTGACAGGGGGCGACTATGGCTACACCTTC
NA | TRBJ1-2 | TRBD1 | TRBV9 | CATSQGAVPTYGYTF | TGTGCCACTTCGCAGGGGGCCGTCCCAACCTATGGCTACACCTTC
NA | TRBJ2-1 | NA | TRBV10-3 | CAVGAGSSLMGNEQFF | TGTGCCGTCGGTGCAGGGTCAAGTTTAATGGGCAATGAGCAGTTCTTC
NA | TRBJ2-7 | NA | TRBV5-6 | CASSLGTIFSYEQYF | TGTGCCAGCAGCTTGGGGACTATATTCTCCTACGAGCAGTACTTC
NA | TRBJ1-1 | TRBD1 | TRBV6-5 | CASSSRGGGAGTEAFF | TGTGCCAGCAGTTCACGAGGAGGGGGCGCGGGGACTGAAGCTTTCTTT
NA | TRBJ2-7 | TRBD2 | TRBV27 | CASSFTSGGDPYEQYF | TGTGCCAGCAGTTTTACTAGCGGGGGGGACCCCTACGAGCAGTACTTC
NA | TRBJ2-3 | NA | TRBV7-4 | CASSFTRKLLSTDTQYF | TGTGCCAGCAGCTTCACGAGGAAGTTACTTAGCACAGATACGCAGTATTTT
NA | TRBJ2-7 | TRBD1 | TRBV25-1 | CASSKRQGLGYEQYF | TGTGCCAGCAGTAAAAGACAGGGGCTCGGCTACGAGCAGTACTTC
NA | TRBJ2-1 | TRBD2 | TRBV28 | CASSWGLAGGTFYNEQFF | TGTGCCAGCAGTTGGGGACTAGCGGGAGGCACCTTTTACAATGAGCAGTTCTTC
NA | TRBJ1-1 | NA | TRBV9 | CASSVASRPNTEAFF | TGTGCCAGCAGCGTAGCTTCCAGGCCGAACACTGAAGCTTTCTTT
NA | TRBJ1-2 | NA | TRBV5-1 | CASSSNREQGGYTF | TGCGCCAGCAGCTCCAACCGAGAACAGGGAGGCTACACCTTC
NA | TRBJ1-3 | NA | TRBV18 | CASSYTLQGRTGNTIYF | TGTGCCAGCTCATACACGCTACAGGGAAGAACTGGAAACACCATATATTTT
NA | TRBJ2-3 | TRBD2 | TRBV5-5 | CASSMTSGASTDTQYF | TGTGCCAGCAGCATGACTAGCGGGGCGAGCACAGATACGCAGTATTTT
NA | TRBJ2-7 | NA | TRBV6-5 | CASSYSSPGTSEQYF | TGTGCCAGCAGTTACTCGAGTCCGGGAACTAGCGAGCAGTACTTC
NA | TRBJ2-3 | NA | TRBV19 | CASSAPAHGTDTQYF | TGTGCCAGTAGTGCACCCGCGCACGGCACAGATACGCAGTATTTT
NA | TRBJ2-1 | TRBD2 | TRBV5-4 | CASSYLAGGYNEQFF | TGTGCCAGCAGCTACCTAGCGGGAGGCTACAATGAGCAGTTCTTC
NA | TRBJ2-1 | TRBD2 | TRBV7-9 | CASSSIGTSLISYNEQFF | TGTGCCAGCAGTTCGATAGGGACTAGCCTAATCTCCTACAATGAGCAGTTCTTC
once | TRBJ1-3 | TRBD1 | TRBV7-2 | CASSFSTGRDTIYF | TGTGCCAGCAGCTTTTCGACAGGGCGGGATACCATATATTTT
NA | TRBJ2-3 | TRBD1 | TRBV27 | CASRNRGKGTDTQYF | TGTGCCAGCAGGAACAGGGGGAAGGGCACAGATACGCAGTATTTT
NA | TRBJ1-1 | NA | TRBV7-9 | CASSWGDLNTEAFF | TGTGCCAGCAGCTGGGGCGACTTGAACACTGAAGCTTTCTTT
NA | TRBJ2-7 | TRBD2 | TRBV28 | CASSLRLAGTYEQYF | TGTGCCAGCAGTTTAAGGCTAGCGGGGACCTACGAGCAGTACTTC
NA | TRBJ2-1 | TRBD2 | TRBV5-4 | CASTSIAGGYNEQFF | TGTGCCAGCACCTCAATAGCGGGGGGCTACAATGAGCAGTTCTTC
few | TRBJ2-3 | TRBD2 | TRBV7-9 | CASRVTSGSVFDTQYF | TGTGCCAGCAGGGTGACTAGCGGAAGCGTTTTCGATACGCAGTATTTT